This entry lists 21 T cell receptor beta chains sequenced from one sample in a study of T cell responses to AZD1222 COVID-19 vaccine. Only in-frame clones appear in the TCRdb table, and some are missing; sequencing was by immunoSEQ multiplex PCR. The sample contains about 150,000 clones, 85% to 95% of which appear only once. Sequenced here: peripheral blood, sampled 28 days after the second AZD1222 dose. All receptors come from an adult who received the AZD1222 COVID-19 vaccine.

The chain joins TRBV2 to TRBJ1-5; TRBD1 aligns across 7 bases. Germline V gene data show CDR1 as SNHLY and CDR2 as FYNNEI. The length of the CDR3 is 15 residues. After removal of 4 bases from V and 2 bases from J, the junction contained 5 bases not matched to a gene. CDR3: CASSVAGGRNQPQHF. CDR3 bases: TGTGCCAGCAGTGTGGCAGGGGGGCGCAATCAGCCCCAGCATTTT.

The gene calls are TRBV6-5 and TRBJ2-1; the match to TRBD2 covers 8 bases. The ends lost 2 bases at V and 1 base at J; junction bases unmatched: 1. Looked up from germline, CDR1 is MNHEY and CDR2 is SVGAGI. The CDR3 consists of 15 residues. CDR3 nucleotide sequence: TGTGCCAGCAGTTACGGGACTAGTTCCTACAATGAGCAGTTCTTC. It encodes CASSYGTSSYNEQFF.

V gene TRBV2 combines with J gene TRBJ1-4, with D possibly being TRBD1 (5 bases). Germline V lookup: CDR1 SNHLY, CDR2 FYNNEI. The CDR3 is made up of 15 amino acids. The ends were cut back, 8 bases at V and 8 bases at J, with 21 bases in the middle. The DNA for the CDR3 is TGTGCCAGCCGGGACCGCGGAGGGCAAGGGGAAAAACTGTTTTTT. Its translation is CASRDRGGQGEKLFF.

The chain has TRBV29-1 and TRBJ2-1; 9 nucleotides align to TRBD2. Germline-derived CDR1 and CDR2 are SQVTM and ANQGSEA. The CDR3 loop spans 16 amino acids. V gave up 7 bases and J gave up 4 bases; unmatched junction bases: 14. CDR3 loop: CSAHGGVAGVYNEQFF. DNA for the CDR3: TGCAGCGCTCATGGGGGCGTAGCGGGAGTTTACAATGAGCAGTTCTTC.

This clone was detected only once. The CDR3 bases are TGTGCCTGGAGCCCTAGCGGTTCCTACGAGCAGTACTTC. This sequence encodes CAWSPSGSYEQYF. J is TRBJ2-7 and V is TRBV30, with 7 bases that match TRBD2. This CDR3 has 13 residues. CDR1 and CDR2 (germline): GTSNPN, SVGIG (reference sequence). V dropped 3 bases and J dropped 1; count of bases not matched to a gene: 3.

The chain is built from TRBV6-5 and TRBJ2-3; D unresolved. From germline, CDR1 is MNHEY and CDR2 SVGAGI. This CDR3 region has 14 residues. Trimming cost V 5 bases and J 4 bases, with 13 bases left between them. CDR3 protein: CASSQRTIADTQYF. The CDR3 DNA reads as TGTGCCAGCAGTCAAAGGACGATTGCAGATACGCAGTATTTT.

The DNA for the CDR3 is TGTGCCACCAGCAAGGGGACCGGGGAGCTGTTTTTT. Translation: CATSKGTGELFF. The J gene is TRBJ2-2, the V gene TRBV24-1; possible D gene TRBD1, 5 bases. This CDR3 is 12 amino acids long. Trimming shortened V by 7 bases and J by 5 bases, and 7 bases separated the two germline ends. In germline, CDR1 is KGHDR, CDR2 SFDVKD.

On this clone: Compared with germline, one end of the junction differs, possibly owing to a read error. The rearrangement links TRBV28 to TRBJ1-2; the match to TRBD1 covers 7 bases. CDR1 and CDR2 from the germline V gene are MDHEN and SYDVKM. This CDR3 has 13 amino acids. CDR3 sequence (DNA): TGTGCCAGCACCACAGGGGCGGGCTATGGCCACACCTTC. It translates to CASTTGAGYGHTF.

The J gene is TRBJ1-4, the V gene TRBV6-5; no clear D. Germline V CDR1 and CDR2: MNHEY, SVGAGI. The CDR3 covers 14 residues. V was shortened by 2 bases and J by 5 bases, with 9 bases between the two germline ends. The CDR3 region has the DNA TGTGCCAGCAGTTACGGCAGGAAGAATGAAAAACTGTTTTTT. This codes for CASSYGRKNEKLFF.

This CDR3 reads CASSLEAGAYNEQFF. CDR3 coding DNA: TGCGCCAGCAGCTTGGAAGCGGGAGCGTACAATGAGCAGTTCTTC. This chain connects TRBV5-1 to TRBJ2-1; 8 nucleotides align to TRBD2. V lost 0 bases, J lost 4 bases, and 3 bases stayed unmatched. Germline loops: CDR1 SGHRS, CDR2 YFSETQ. The CDR3 totals 15 residues.

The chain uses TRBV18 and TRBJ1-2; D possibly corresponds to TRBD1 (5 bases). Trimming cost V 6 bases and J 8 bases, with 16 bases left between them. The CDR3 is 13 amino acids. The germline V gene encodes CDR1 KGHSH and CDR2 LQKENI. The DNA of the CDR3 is TGTGCCAGCTCCGGAGGGGCCCGGGAGGGCTACACCTTC. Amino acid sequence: CASSGGAREGYTF.

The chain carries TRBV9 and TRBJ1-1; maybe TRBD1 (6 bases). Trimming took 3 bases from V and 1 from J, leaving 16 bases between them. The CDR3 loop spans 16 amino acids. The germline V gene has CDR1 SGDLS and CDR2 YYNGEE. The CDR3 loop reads CASSGSRGWWNTEAFF. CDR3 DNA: TGTGCCAGCAGCGGGAGCAGGGGCTGGTGGAACACTGAAGCTTTCTTT.

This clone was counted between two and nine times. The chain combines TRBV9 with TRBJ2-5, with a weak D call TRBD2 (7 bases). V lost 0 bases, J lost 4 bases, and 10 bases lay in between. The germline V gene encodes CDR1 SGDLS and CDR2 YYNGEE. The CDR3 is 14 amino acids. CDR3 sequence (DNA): TGTGCCAGCAGCGTAGAGGGAGGGGGAGAGACCCAGTACTTC. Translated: CASSVEGGGETQYF.

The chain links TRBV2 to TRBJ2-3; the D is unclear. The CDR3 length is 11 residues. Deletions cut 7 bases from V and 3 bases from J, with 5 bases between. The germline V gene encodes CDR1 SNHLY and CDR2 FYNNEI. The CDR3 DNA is TGTGCCAGCAAAGGTACAGATACGCAGTATTTT. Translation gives CASKGTDTQYF.

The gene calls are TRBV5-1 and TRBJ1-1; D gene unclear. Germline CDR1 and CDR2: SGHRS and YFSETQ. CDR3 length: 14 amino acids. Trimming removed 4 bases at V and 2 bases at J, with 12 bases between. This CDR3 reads CASSPANPNTEAFF. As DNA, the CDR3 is TGCGCCAGCAGCCCCGCGAACCCCAACACTGAAGCTTTCTTT.

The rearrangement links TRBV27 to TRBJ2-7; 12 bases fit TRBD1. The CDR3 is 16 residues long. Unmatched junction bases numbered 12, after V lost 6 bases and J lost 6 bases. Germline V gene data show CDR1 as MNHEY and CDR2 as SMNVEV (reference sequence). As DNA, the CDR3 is TGTGCCAGCAGGAAACTAGCCGGGACAGGGGGCCGCGAGCAGTACTTC. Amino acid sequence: CASRKLAGTGGREQYF.

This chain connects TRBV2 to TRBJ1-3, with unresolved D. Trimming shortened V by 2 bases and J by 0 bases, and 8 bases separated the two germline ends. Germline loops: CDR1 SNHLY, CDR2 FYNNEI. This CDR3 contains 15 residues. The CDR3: CASSESWSSGNTIYF. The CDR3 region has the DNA TGTGCCAGCAGTGAATCGTGGAGCTCTGGAAACACCATATATTTT.

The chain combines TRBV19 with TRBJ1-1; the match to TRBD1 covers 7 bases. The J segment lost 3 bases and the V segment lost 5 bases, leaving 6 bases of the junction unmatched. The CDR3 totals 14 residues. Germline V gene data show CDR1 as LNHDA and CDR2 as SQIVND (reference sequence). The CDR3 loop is CASSLNDRDTEAFF. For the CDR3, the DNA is TGTGCCAGTAGTCTGAACGACAGGGACACTGAAGCTTTCTTT.

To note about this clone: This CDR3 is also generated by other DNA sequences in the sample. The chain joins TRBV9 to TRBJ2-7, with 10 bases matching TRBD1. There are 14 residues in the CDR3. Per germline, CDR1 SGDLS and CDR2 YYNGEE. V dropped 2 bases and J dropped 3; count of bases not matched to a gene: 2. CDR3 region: CASSVGDRGYEQYF. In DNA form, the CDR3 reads TGTGCCAGCAGCGTTGGGGACAGGGGCTACGAGCAGTACTTC.

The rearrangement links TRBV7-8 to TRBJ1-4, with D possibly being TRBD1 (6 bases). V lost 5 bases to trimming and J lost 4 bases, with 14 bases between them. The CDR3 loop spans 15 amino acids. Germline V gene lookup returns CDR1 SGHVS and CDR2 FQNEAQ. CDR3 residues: CASSPYRAGNEKLFF. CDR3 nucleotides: TGTGCCAGCAGCCCATACAGGGCGGGTAATGAAAAACTGTTTTTT.

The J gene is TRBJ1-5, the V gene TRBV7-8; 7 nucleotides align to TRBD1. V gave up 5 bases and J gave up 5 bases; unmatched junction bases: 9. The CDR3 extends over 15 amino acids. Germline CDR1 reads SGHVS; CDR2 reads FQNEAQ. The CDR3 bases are TGTGCCAGCAGCCCCGCGCAGGGACAGTATCAGCCCCAGCATTTT. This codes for CASSPAQGQYQPQHF.